The 15 T cell receptor beta chains in this list originate from one sample, sequenced in a study of cytomegalovirus exposure and HLA in healthy donors. The PCR contained 60 Vbeta and 13 Jbeta primers. Repertoires were generated with immunoSEQ multiplex PCR, while TCRdb's copy carries only in-frame clones and drops some. The listing records some 83,000 clones. The sequenced sample consisted of PBMCs. The receptors here all came from a woman aged 25 to 45 in good health and CMV-seronegative.

As regards this clone: The junction does not match germline at one end; this may be a read error. The chain joins TRBV30 to TRBJ2-3; a weak D match, TRBD2 (5 bases). Germline V gene sequence: CDR1 GTSNPN, CDR2 SVGIG (reference sequence). The CDR3 is made up of 17 amino acids. The chain's CDR3 is CAWSMGLRALSTDKQYF. The CDR3 coding sequence is TGTGCCTGGAGTATGGGTTTGCGGGCACTCAGCACAGATAAGCAGTATTTT. Using reference TRBV30 and TRBJ2-3 for the parts outside the CDR3, the full variable domain is SQTIHQWPATLVQPVGSPLSLECTVEGTSNPNLYWYRQAAGRGLQLLFYSVGIGQISSEVPQNLSASRPQDRQFILSSKKLLLSDSGFYLCAWSMGLRALSTDKQYFGPGTRLTVL.

The chain combines TRBV5-1 with TRBJ2-1; TRBD1 matches 7 bases. The germline V gene encodes CDR1 SGHRS and CDR2 YFSETQ. V dropped 4 bases and J dropped 1; count of bases not matched to a gene: 5. This CDR3 spans 15 amino acids. DNA of the CDR3: TGCGCCAGCAGCCCAAAGGGGGCGTCCTACAATGAGCAGTTCTTC. Amino acid sequence: CASSPKGASYNEQFF.

The chain uses TRBV10-1 and TRBJ2-7, with no clear D. Trimming stripped 6 bases from V and 5 bases from J, with 17 bases between. The CDR3 contains 14 residues. Germline lookup yields CDR1 WNHNN and CDR2 SYGVQD (reference sequence). This chain's CDR3 is CASSAENSVDEQYF. The CDR3 nucleotides are TGCGCCAGCAGCGCGGAAAACTCCGTCGACGAGCAGTACTTC.

The rearrangement uses TRBV4-2 and TRBJ2-2; unclear D gene. Trimming pared 0 bases from V and 7 bases from J, leaving 6 bases between. Germline V gene lookup returns CDR1 LGHNA and CDR2 YNFKEQ. The CDR3 length is 13 residues. The CDR3 sequence is CASSQEGLGELFF. CDR3 sequence (DNA): TGTGCCAGCAGCCAAGAGGGCCTCGGGGAGCTGTTTTTT.

This chain connects TRBV5-6 to TRBJ1-1, with a possible D match to TRBD1 (6 bases). V lost 7 bases, J lost 0 bases, and 13 bases lay in between. Germline assignment: CDR1 SGHDT and CDR2 YYEEEE. The CDR3 sequence is 14 residues long. The CDR3 here is CASGSRGVNTEAFF. The CDR3 DNA follows: TGTGCCAGCGGATCCAGGGGAGTGAACACTGAAGCTTTCTTT.

The chain carries TRBV5-4 and TRBJ2-1; possibly TRBD1 for D (6 bases). In germline, CDR1 is SGHNT, CDR2 YYREEE (reference sequence). This CDR3 region has 14 residues. Trimming stripped 4 bases from V and 9 bases from J, with 17 bases between. CDR3 in DNA: TGTGCCAGCAGCCCGCTAACAGGGTACGGTGAGCAGTTCTTC. Translated, it gives CASSPLTGYGEQFF. Filled out from reference TRBV5-4 and TRBJ2-1, the complete variable domain reads ETGVTQSPTHLIKTRGQQVTLRCSSQSGHNTVSWYQQALGQGPQFIFQYYREEENGRGNFPPRFSGLQFPNYSSELNVNALELDDSALYLCASSPLTGYGEQFFGPGTRLTVL.

This chain links TRBV7-9 with TRBJ1-1; maybe TRBD1 (5 bases). Germline assignment: CDR1 SEHNR and CDR2 FQNEAQ (reference sequence). The V end was cut by 1 base, the J end by 0 bases, with 6 bases between. The CDR3 covers 14 residues. The CDR3 here is CASSLGGMNTEAFF. CDR3 DNA sequence: TGTGCCAGCAGCTTAGGGGGCATGAACACTGAAGCTTTCTTT.

The chain is built from TRBV5-6 and TRBJ1-1, with 7 bases that match TRBD1. Germline CDR1 and CDR2: SGHDT and YYEEEE. With V trimmed by 0 bases and J by 8 bases, 7 bases remained unmatched. The CDR3 is 14 residues long. The CDR3 DNA sequence: TGTGCCAGCAGCTTGGGGCTTTTACAGGGGGAAGCTTTCTTT. It encodes CASSLGLLQGEAFF.

The rearrangement joins TRBV2 to TRBJ2-5; D might be TRBD2 (5 bases). Germline lookup yields CDR1 SNHLY and CDR2 FYNNEI. The ends were cut back, 7 bases at V and 7 bases at J, with 16 bases in the middle. CDR3 length equals 13 residues. The CDR3 DNA is TGTGCCAGCATTACGGACTTCCCGGGGACCCAGTACTTC. Amino acid sequence: CASITDFPGTQYF.

This sequence joins TRBV19 and TRBJ1-1; no clear D. CDR3 size: 14 residues. Germline CDR1 reads LNHDA; CDR2 reads SQIVND (reference sequence). V was clipped by 7 bases and J by 1 base, with 13 bases between them. The CDR3 sequence is CASKRGTGNTEAFF. DNA of the CDR3: TGTGCCAGTAAGCGAGGTACTGGGAACACTGAAGCTTTCTTT.

The chain employs TRBV4-1 and TRBJ2-3; 12 nucleotides match TRBD2. V lost 2 bases to trimming and J lost 4 bases; unmatched junction nucleotides: 7. The CDR3 contains 17 residues. The germline gives CDR1 MGHRA, CDR2 YSYEKL. DNA of the CDR3: TGCGCCAGCAGCCAATTTGGGGCTAGCGGGGGGGCAGATACGCAGTATTTT. Protein sequence: CASSQFGASGGADTQYF.

This chain uses TRBV30 with TRBJ2-7, with 14 bases matching TRBD2. This CDR3 contains 19 residues. Losses at the gene ends were 0 bases for V and 1 base for J; bases not matched to a gene: 11. Germline assignment: CDR1 GTSNPN and CDR2 SVGIG (reference sequence). The DNA for the CDR3 is TGTGCCTGGAGTGTACTTAGACTAGCGGGGGGGCACGCGTCCTACGAGCAGTACTTC. Translated, it gives CAWSVLRLAGGHASYEQYF.

This chain links TRBV30 with TRBJ1-2; 9 bases align to TRBD1. V trimming: 7 bases; J trimming: 5 bases; junction bases outside the gene matches: 8. Germline assignment: CDR1 GTSNPN and CDR2 SVGIG (reference sequence). This CDR3 is built from 13 residues. CDR3 residues: CAFSRTGDYGYTF. CDR3 DNA sequence: TGTGCCTTTTCGAGGACAGGGGATTATGGCTACACCTTC. The complete variable domain, with remaining parts taken from reference TRBV30 and TRBJ1-2, reads SQTIHQWPATLVQPVGSPLSLECTVEGTSNPNLYWYRQAAGRGLQLLFYSVGIGQISSEVPQNLSASRPQDRQFILSSKKLLLSDSGFYLCAFSRTGDYGYTFGSGTRLTVV.

The J gene is TRBJ2-5, the V gene TRBV4-1; D might be TRBD1 (5 bases). Trimming left V 4 bases short and J 2 bases short, with 14 bases between. This CDR3 comprises 15 residues. Germline CDR1 and CDR2: MGHRA and YSYEKL. The DNA of the CDR3 is TGCGCCAGCAGCCCTTTTGGGGCCGAACAAGAGACCCAGTACTTC. It translates to CASSPFGAEQETQYF.

V and J are TRBV6-6 and TRBJ2-2; D remains unclear. The CDR3 extends over 12 amino acids. Looked up from germline, CDR1 is MNHNY and CDR2 is SVGAGI (reference sequence). With 8 bases removed from V and 6 bases from J, the gap between germline ends came to 10 bases. The CDR3: CASSEWSGELFF. The CDR3 DNA reads as TGTGCCAGCTCCGAGTGGTCCGGGGAGCTGTTTTTT.